This T cell receptor beta chain was found in a study of blood T cell repertoires in COVID-19. For the study at large: Sources were T cells, B-cell-depleted T cells, or PBMCs; the material itself was cDNA or gDNA.

The CDR3 consists of 18 residues. Source study methods: Amplification of reference gene primers provided the estimated nucleated cell counts. Libraries were prepared by immunoSEQ multiplex PCR; TCRdb keeps only in-frame clonotypes and omits some of them. The V and J calls and clone size were taken over from that table, and D and trimming were inferred from the DNA. The sample lists about 50,000 clones; around 89% were seen once. The receptor comes from a man between 50 and 59 years old with active COVID-19. Source material: peripheral blood. This sequence joins TRBV12-1 and TRBJ2-2; the D call TRBD2 from the table was never checked on the DNA. TRBV12-1 is classified as a pseudogene. The CDR3 protein is CASSSQTGTSGSTGELFF. CDR3 coding DNA: TGTGCCAGCAGCTCACAAACCGGGACTAGCGGATCCACCGGGGAGCTGTTTTTT.